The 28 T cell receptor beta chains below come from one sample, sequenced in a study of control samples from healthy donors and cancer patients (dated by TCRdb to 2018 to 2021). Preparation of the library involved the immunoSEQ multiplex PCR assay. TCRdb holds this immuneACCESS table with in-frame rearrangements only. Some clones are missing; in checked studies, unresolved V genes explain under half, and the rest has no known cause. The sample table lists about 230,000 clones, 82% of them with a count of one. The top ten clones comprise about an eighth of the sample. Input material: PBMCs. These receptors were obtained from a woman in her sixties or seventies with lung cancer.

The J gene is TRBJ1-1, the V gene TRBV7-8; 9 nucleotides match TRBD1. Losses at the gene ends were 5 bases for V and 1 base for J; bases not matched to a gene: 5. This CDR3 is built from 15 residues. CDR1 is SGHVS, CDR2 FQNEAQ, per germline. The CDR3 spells CASSLPGQGNTEAFF. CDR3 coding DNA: TGTGCCAGCAGCCTTCCGGGACAGGGGAACACTGAAGCTTTCTTT.

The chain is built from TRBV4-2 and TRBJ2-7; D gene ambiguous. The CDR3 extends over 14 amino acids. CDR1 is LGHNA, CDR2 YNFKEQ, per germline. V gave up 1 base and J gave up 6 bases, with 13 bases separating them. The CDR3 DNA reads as TGTGCCAGCAGCCAAGTTCAAGGGAAGATCGAGCAGTACTTC. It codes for CASSQVQGKIEQYF.

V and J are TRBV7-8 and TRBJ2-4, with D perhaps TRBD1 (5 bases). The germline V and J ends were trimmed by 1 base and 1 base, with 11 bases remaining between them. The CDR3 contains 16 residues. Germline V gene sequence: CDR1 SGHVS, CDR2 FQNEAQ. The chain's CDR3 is CASSLERQLAKNIQYF. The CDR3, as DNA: TGTGCCAGCAGCTTAGAAAGACAGTTGGCCAAAAACATTCAGTACTTC.

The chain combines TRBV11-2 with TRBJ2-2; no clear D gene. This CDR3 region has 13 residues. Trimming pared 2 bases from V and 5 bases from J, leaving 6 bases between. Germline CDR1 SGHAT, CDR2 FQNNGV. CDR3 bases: TGTGCCAGCAGCTTACCAAATACCGGGGAGCTGTTTTTT. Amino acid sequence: CASSLPNTGELFF.

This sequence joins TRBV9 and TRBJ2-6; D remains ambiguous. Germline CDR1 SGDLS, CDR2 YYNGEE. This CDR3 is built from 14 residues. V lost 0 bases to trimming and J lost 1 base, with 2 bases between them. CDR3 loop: CASSVGSGANVLTF. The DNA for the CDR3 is TGTGCCAGCAGCGTAGGGTCTGGGGCCAACGTCCTGACTTTC. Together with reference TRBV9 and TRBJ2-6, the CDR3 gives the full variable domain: DSGVTQTPKHLITATGQRVTLRCSPRSGDLSVYWYQQSLDQGLQFLIQYYNGEERAKGNILERFSAQQFPDLHSELNLSSLELGDSALYFCASSVGSGANVLTFGAGSRLTVL.

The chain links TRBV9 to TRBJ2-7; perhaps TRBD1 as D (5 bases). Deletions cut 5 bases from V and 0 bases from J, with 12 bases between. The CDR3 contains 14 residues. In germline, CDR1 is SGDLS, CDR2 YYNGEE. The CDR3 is CASRRTPSSYEQYF. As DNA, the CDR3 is TGTGCCAGCAGAAGGACACCGAGCTCCTACGAGCAGTACTTC.

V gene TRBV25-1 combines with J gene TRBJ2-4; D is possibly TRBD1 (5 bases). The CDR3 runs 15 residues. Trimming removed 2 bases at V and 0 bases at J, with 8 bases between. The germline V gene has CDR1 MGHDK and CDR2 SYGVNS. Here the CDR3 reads CASSEGQGAKNIQYF. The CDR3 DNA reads TGTGCCAGCAGTGAAGGCCAGGGAGCCAAAAACATTCAGTACTTC.

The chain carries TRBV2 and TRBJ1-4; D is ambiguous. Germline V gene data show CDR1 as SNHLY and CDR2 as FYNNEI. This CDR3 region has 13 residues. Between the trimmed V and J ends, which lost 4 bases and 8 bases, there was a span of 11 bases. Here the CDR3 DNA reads TGTGCCAGCAGTGCCCATAGGACCGAAAAACTGTTTTTT. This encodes CASSAHRTEKLFF.

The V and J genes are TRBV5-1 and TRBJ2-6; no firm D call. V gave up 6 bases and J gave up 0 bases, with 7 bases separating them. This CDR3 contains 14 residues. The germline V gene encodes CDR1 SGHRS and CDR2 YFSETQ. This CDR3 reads CASKKVSGANVLTF. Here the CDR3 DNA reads TGCGCCAGCAAAAAGGTCTCTGGGGCCAACGTCCTGACTTTC.

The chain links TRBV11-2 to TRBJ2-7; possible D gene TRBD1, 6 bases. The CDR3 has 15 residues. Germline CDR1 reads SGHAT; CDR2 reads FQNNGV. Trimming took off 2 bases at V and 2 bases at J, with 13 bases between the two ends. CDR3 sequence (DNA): TGTGCCAGCAGCTTACAGGGGCAGACCACCTACGAGCAGTACTTC. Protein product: CASSLQGQTTYEQYF. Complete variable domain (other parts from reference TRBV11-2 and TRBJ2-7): EAGVAQSPRYKIIEKRQSVAFWCNPISGHATLYWYQQILGQGPKLLIQFQNNGVVDDSQLPKDRFSAERLKGVDSTLKIQPAKLEDSAVYLCASSLQGQTTYEQYFGPGTRLTVT.

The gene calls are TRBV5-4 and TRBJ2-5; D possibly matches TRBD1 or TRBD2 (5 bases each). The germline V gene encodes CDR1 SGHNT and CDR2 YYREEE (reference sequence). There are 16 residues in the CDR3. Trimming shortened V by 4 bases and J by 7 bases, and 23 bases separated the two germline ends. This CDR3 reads CASSGPDSYQEGTQYF. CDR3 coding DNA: TGTGCCAGCAGCGGCCCTGACAGTTACCAAGAGGGGACCCAGTACTTC.

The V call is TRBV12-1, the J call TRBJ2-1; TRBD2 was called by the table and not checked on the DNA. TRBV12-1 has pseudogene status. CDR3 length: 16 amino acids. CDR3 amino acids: CASSFETGRGKDEQFF. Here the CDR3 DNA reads TGTGCCAGCAGCTTTGAGACCGGACGGGGGAAAGATGAGCAGTTCTTC.

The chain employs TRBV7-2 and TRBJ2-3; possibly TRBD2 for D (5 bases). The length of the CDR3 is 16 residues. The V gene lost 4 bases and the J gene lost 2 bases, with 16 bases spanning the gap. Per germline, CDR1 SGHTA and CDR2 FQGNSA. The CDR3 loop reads CASSSTLAHNTDTQYF. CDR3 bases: TGTGCCAGCAGCTCCACCTTAGCGCACAACACAGATACGCAGTATTTT.

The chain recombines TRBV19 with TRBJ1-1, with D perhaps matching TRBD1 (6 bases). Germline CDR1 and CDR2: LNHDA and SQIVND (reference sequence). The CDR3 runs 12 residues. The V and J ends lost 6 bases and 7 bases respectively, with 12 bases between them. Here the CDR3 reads CASSQTGHEAFF. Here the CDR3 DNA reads TGTGCCAGTAGCCAGACAGGTCATGAAGCTTTCTTT.

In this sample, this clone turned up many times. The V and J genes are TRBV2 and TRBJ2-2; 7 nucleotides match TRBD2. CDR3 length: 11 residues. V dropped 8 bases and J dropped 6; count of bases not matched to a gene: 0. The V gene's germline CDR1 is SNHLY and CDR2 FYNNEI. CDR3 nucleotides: TGTGCCAGCGGACTAGCCGGGGAGCTGTTTTTT. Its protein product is CASGLAGELFF. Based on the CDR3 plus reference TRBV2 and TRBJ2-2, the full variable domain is EPEVTQTPSHQVTQMGQEVILRCVPISNHLYFYWYRQILGQKVEFLVSFYNNEISEKSEIFDDQFSVERPDGSNFTLKIRSTKLEDSAMYFCASGLAGELFFGEGSRLTVL.

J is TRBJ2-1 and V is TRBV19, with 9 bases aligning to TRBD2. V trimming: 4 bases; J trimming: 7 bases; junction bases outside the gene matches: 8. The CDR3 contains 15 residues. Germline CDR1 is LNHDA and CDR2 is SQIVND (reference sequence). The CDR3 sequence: CASSKVGGGVNEQFF. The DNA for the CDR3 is TGTGCCAGTAGTAAGGTGGGCGGGGGGGTGAATGAGCAGTTCTTC.

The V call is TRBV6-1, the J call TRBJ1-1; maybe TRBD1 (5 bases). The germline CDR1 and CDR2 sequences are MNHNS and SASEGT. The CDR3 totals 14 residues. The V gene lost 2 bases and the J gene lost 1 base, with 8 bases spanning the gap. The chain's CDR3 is CASSELGGNTEAFF. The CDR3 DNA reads TGTGCCAGCAGTGAACTCGGGGGGAACACTGAAGCTTTCTTT.

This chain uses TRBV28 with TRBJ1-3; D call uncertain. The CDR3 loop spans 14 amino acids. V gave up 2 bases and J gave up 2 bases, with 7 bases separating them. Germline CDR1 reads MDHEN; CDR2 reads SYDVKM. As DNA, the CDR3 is TGTGCCAGCAGTTTAGGTAGGGCTGGAAACACCATATATTTT. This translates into CASSLGRAGNTIYF.

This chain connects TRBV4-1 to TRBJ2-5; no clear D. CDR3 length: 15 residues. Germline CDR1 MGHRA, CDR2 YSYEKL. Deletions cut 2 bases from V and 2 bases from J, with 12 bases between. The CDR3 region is CASSQFPLGQETQYF. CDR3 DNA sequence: TGCGCCAGCAGCCAATTTCCCCTAGGGCAAGAGACCCAGTACTTC.

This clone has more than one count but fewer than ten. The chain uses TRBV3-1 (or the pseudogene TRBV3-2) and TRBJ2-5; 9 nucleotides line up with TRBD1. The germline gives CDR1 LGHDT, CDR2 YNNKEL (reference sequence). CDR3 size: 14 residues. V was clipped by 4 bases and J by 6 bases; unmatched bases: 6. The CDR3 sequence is CASSLGGTGQTQYF. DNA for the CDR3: TGTGCCAGCAGCCTAGGGGGGACAGGGCAGACCCAGTACTTC.

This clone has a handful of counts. The CDR3 coding sequence is TGTGCCAGCAGTTTAGAGAGAACCATATATTTT. It is translated as CASSLERTIYF. This chain uses TRBV12-3 or TRBV12-4 with TRBJ1-3; D is undetermined. The CDR3 extends over 11 amino acids. V was clipped by 1 base and J by 10 bases, with 5 bases between them.

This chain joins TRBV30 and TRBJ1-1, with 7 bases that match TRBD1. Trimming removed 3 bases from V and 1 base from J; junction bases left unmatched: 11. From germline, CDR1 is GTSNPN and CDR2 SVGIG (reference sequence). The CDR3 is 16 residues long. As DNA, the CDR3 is TGTGCCTGGAGGGGTGAAGGGGGCCAGCCGAACACTGAAGCTTTCTTT. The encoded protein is CAWRGEGGQPNTEAFF. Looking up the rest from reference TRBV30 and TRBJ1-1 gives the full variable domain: SQTIHQWPATLVQPVGSPLSLECTVEGTSNPNLYWYRQAAGRGLQLLFYSVGIGQISSEVPQNLSASRPQDRQFILSSKKLLLSDSGFYLCAWRGEGGQPNTEAFFGQGTRLTVV.

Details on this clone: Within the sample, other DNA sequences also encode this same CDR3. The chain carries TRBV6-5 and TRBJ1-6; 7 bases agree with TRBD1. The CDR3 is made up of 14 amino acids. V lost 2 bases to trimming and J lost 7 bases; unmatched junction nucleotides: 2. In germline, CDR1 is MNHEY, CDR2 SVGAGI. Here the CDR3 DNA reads TGTGCCAGCAGTTACCGACAGGGAAATTCACCCCTCCACTTT. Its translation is CASSYRQGNSPLHF.

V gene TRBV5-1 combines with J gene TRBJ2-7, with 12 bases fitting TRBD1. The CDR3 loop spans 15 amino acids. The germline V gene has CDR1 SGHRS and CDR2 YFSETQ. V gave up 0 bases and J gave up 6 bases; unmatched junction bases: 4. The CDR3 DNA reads TGCGCCAGCAGCTTGGACGGGACAGGGGGCTTCGAGCAGTACTTC. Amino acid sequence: CASSLDGTGGFEQYF.

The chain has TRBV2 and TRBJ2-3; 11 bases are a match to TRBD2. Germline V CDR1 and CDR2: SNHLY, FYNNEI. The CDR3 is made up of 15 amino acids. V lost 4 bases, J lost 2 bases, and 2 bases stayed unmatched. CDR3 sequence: CASSGLAGHTDTQYF. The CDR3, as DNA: TGTGCCAGCAGTGGACTAGCGGGGCACACAGATACGCAGTATTTT.

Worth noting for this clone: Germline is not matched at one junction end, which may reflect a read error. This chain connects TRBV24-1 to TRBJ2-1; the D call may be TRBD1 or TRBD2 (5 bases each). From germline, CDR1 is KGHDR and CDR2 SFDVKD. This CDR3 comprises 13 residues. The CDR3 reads CVTRDGDYNEQFF. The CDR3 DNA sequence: TGTGTCACCCGGGACGGAGACTACAATGAGCAGTTCTTC.

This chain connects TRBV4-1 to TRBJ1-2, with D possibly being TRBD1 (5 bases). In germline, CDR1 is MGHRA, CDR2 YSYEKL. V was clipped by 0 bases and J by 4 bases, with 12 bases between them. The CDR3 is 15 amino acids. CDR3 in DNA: TGCGCCAGCAGCCAAGATATAGTGACAGCCTATGGCTACACCTTC. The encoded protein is CASSQDIVTAYGYTF.

CDR3 region: CASSFRSSGSGGTRDEQFF. The CDR3 region has the DNA TGCGCCAGCAGTTTTCGTTCCTCAGGGTCAGGAGGAACTCGCGATGAGCAGTTCTTC. This rearrangement joins TRBV5-1 to TRBJ2-1; either TRBD1 or TRBD2 may fit D (5 bases each). This CDR3 spans 19 amino acids. With 5 bases removed from V and 8 bases from J, the gap between germline ends came to 32 bases. The germline V gene has CDR1 SGHRS and CDR2 YFSETQ.